These 29 T cell receptor beta chains were all obtained from the same sample, sequenced in a study of T-cell reconstitution after alpha-beta-depleted transplantation in children. Unique molecular identifiers were incorporated into the prepared TCRbeta library. TCRdb recomputed calls from the PCR reads with MiXCR, one row per CDR3 protein. The sample consists of about 980,000 distinct CDR3 sequences, about 31% of them appearing once. The sample was PBMCs, mostly from graft donor cells, taken 360 days after TCRalphabeta/CD19-depleted stem cell transplant. The receptors here all came from a boy younger than two who had a stem cell transplant for SCID, so the T cells may come from the graft donor.

The chain couples TRBV28 to TRBJ2-3; perhaps TRBD1 as D (6 bases). This CDR3 spans 13 amino acids. V lost 7 bases and J lost 7, with 15 bases in between. Germline CDR1 reads MDHEN; CDR2 reads SYDVKM. CDR3 sequence reads: CASMPGVLNTQYF. CDR3 sequence (DNA): TGTGCCAGCATGCCAGGGGTACTGAATACGCAGTATTTT.

CDR3 DNA sequence: TGTGCCAGCAGCGCCGAGACAGGGACTTCTAATGAAAAACTGTTTTTT. Residues: CASSAETGTSNEKLFF. The rearrangement links TRBV21-1 to TRBJ1-4; the table names TRBD1, a call not compared with the DNA. TRBV21-1 is annotated as a pseudogene. The CDR3 sequence is 16 residues long.

This clonotype has a handful of counts. V is TRBV5-1 and J is TRBJ1-1; no firm D call. The CDR3 is 13 amino acids. Germline lookup yields CDR1 SGHRS and CDR2 YFSETQ. Trimming took off 4 bases at V and 0 bases at J, with 7 bases between the two ends. The CDR3, as DNA: TGCGCCAGCAGCGACCCGGTGAACACTGAAGCTTTCTTT. It specifies CASSDPVNTEAFF.

The sample holds a few counts of this clonotype. The chain recombines TRBV7-2 with TRBJ2-1; TRBD2 agrees at 8 bases. The germline gives CDR1 SGHTA, CDR2 FQGNSA. The CDR3 has 15 residues. J gave up 7 bases and V 4 bases, and 9 bases lay outside the gene matches. The CDR3 DNA follows: TGTGCCAGCAGCTCAGAGCGACTAGCGAGGAATGAGCAGTTCTTC. This encodes CASSSERLARNEQFF.

J is TRBJ1-3 and V is TRBV24-1; D is uncertain. This CDR3 contains 12 residues. Germline CDR1 and CDR2: KGHDR and SFDVKD. The V gene lost 1 base and the J gene lost 7 bases, with 4 bases spanning the gap. CDR3 loop: CATSDFGNTIYF. In DNA, the CDR3 is TGTGCCACCAGTGATTTTGGGAACACCATATATTTT.

The chain employs TRBV4-3 and TRBJ2-5, with D possibly matching TRBD1 (6 bases). CDR3 length: 16 amino acids. The germline CDR1 and CDR2 sequences are LGHNA and YSLEER. The V gene lost 0 bases and the J gene lost 5 bases, with 16 bases spanning the gap. CDR3 DNA sequence: TGCGCCAGCAGCCAAGAAGCGAGGGGGTGGGACGAGACCCAGTACTTC. Protein product: CASSQEARGWDETQYF.

This clonotype was recorded a few times. The chain carries TRBV11-2 and TRBJ2-7, with 12 nucleotides matching TRBD2. This CDR3 spans 16 amino acids. Trimming at V came to 3 bases and at J to 0 bases, leaving 3 bases not matched to a gene. Germline V gene data show CDR1 as SGHAT and CDR2 as FQNNGV. The chain's CDR3 is CASSLASGGVSYEQYF. The DNA for the CDR3 is TGTGCCAGCAGCTTGGCTAGCGGGGGGGTCTCCTACGAGCAGTACTTC.

The genes are TRBV5-1 and TRBJ2-3; 7 bases line up with TRBD2. In germline, CDR1 is SGHRS, CDR2 YFSETQ. Trimming removed 4 bases from V and 4 bases from J; junction bases left unmatched: 6. This CDR3 spans 14 amino acids. The CDR3 loop reads CASSGGGGADTQYF. The CDR3 DNA reads as TGCGCCAGCAGCGGCGGGGGAGGCGCAGATACGCAGTATTTT.

This rearrangement joins TRBV9 to TRBJ2-7, with D unresolved. CDR1 is SGDLS, CDR2 YYNGEE, per germline. Between the trimmed V and J ends, which lost 0 bases and 2 bases, there was a span of 12 bases. This CDR3 has 15 residues. The CDR3 bases are TGTGCCAGCAGCGTAGACCTACGACACACCTACGAGCAGTACTTC. Translation gives CASSVDLRHTYEQYF.

This CDR3 reads CASSPSGLLVGPPDTQYF. The CDR3 coding sequence is TGTGCCAGCAGCCCCAGCGGGCTACTAGTGGGGCCCCCAGATACGCAGTATTTT. The V and J genes are TRBV3-1 and TRBJ2-3, with D tentatively TRBD2 (6 bases). There are 18 residues in the CDR3. Trimming took off 4 bases at V and 4 bases at J, with 24 bases between the two ends. Germline CDR1 LGHDT, CDR2 YNNKEL (reference sequence).

This clonotype was seen more than once but under ten times. Written as DNA, the CDR3 is TGTGCCAGCAGTGGTGGGCCCTCTAATAAAAACATTCAGTACTTC. Translated, it gives CASSGGPSNKNIQYF. The chain carries TRBV27 and TRBJ2-4; no clear D. The V gene's germline CDR1 is MNHEY and CDR2 SMNVEV (reference sequence). The CDR3 consists of 15 residues. The V gene lost 5 bases and the J gene lost 4 bases, with 15 bases spanning the gap.

In its sample, this clonotype was seen a few times. The chain carries TRBV4-3 and TRBJ2-7; the D call may be TRBD1 or TRBD2 (5 bases each). The V end lost 9 bases, the J end lost 7 bases, and 19 bases lay between the germline ends. The CDR3 sequence is 13 residues long. Per germline, CDR1 LGHNA and CDR2 YSLEER. CDR3 amino acids: CARRPGPIWEQYF. CDR3 DNA sequence: TGCGCCAGGCGTCCGGGGCCCATATGGGAGCAGTACTTC.

This chain joins TRBV11-1 and TRBJ2-5; 14 bases match TRBD2. Germline V gene lookup returns CDR1 SGHAT and CDR2 FQDESV (reference sequence). V shed 5 bases and J 2 bases; nucleotides not matched to a gene: 10. The CDR3 spans 18 residues. In DNA, the CDR3 is TGTGCCAGCAGCGGATCACTCCGACTAGCGGGGGGGCAAGAGACCCAGTACTTC. It is translated as CASSGSLRLAGGQETQYF. The full variable domain, in which reference TRBV11-1 and TRBJ2-5 provide the parts outside the CDR3, is EAEVAQSPRYKITEKSQAVAFWCDPISGHATLYWYRQILGQGPELLVQFQDESVVDDSQLPKDRFSAERLKGVDSTLKIQPAELGDSAMYLCASSGSLRLAGGQETQYFGPGTRLLVL.

The rearrangement uses TRBV9 and TRBJ2-6, with 8 bases lining up with TRBD1. V was clipped by 3 bases and J by 0 bases; unmatched bases: 5. Germline loops: CDR1 SGDLS, CDR2 YYNGEE. There are 17 residues in the CDR3. CDR3 in amino acids: CASSERTGFSGANVLTF. The CDR3 DNA sequence: TGTGCCAGCAGCGAGCGGACAGGGTTCTCTGGGGCCAACGTCCTGACTTTC.

The rearrangement links TRBV6-4 to TRBJ2-1; no definite D call. CDR3 length: 13 amino acids. V was pared by 0 bases and J by 5 bases, with 5 bases between. Germline CDR1 MRHNA, CDR2 SNTAGT. CDR3 in amino acids: CASSDSSHNEQFF. In DNA, the CDR3 is TGTGCCAGCAGTGACTCTTCCCACAATGAGCAGTTCTTC.

This clonotype was observed a few times. The rearrangement joins TRBV6-1 to TRBJ1-2; D is unresolved. The CDR3 covers 15 residues. V was clipped by 6 bases and J by 4 bases, with 18 bases between them. CDR1 and CDR2 from the germline V gene are MNHNS and SASEGT. The CDR3, as DNA: TGTGCCAGCAGAAAGGGCACGACCCCGGTCTATGGCTACACCTTC. Encoded protein: CASRKGTTPVYGYTF.

The chain couples TRBV4-1 to TRBJ1-6, with D unresolved. Germline assignment: CDR1 MGHRA and CDR2 YSYEKL. V was cut by 0 bases and J by 3 bases, with 9 bases left in between. The CDR3 consists of 16 residues. Here the CDR3 reads CASSQDAGDYNSPLHF. The CDR3 DNA reads TGCGCCAGCAGCCAAGATGCCGGCGACTATAATTCACCCCTCCACTTT.

V is TRBV24-1 and J is TRBJ2-5, with D possibly TRBD2 on 6 matching bases. The CDR3 has 13 amino acids. The V gene's germline CDR1 is KGHDR and CDR2 SFDVKD. Trimming removed 1 base from V and 5 bases from J, with 7 bases in between. This CDR3 is CATSDFGRETQYF. The CDR3 region has the DNA TGTGCCACCAGTGATTTTGGGAGGGAGACCCAGTACTTC.

This clonotype turned up a few times. The chain is built from TRBV18 and TRBJ2-3; D might be TRBD1 or TRBD2, each matching 5 bases. The CDR3 contains 16 residues. With 3 bases removed from V and 8 bases from J, the gap between germline ends came to 21 bases. Germline V lookup: CDR1 KGHSH, CDR2 LQKENI. CDR3 nucleotides: TGTGCCAGCTCACCCTCCGTACCCGGGACGGGATCTACGCAGTATTTT. This sequence encodes CASSPSVPGTGSTQYF.

This clonotype was detected only a few times. This chain joins TRBV12-3 or TRBV12-4 and TRBJ2-3, with 7 bases that match TRBD1. CDR3 length equals 16 residues. V lost 3 bases, J lost 1 base, and 7 bases stayed unmatched. CDR3 DNA sequence: TGTGCCAGCAGTTTGGGCGAGGGGGCCGGCACAGATACGCAGTATTTT. Its protein is CASSLGEGAGTDTQYF.

The sample holds a few counts of this clonotype. This CDR3 reads CASSSPGLAGGRGYQETQYF. The CDR3 DNA sequence: TGTGCCAGCAGTTCCCCTGGACTAGCGGGGGGGAGGGGGTACCAAGAGACCCAGTACTTC. The chain carries TRBV6-2 or TRBV6-3 and TRBJ2-5, with 15 bases matching TRBD2. This CDR3 has 20 residues. J gave up 0 bases and V 4 bases, and 12 bases lay outside the gene matches. Germline values: CDR1 MNHEY, CDR2 SVGEGT.

This chain joins TRBV20-1 and TRBJ2-1, with TRBD2 as a possible D gene (6 bases). The CDR3 length is 15 residues. Germline V lookup: CDR1 DFQATT, CDR2 SNEGSKA (reference sequence). Trimming removed 3 bases from V and 2 bases from J, with 14 bases in between. The CDR3 here is CSARITSPAYNEQFF. Written as DNA, the CDR3 is TGCAGTGCTAGGATTACTAGCCCCGCCTACAATGAGCAGTTCTTC.

The V and J genes are TRBV11-2 and TRBJ2-2, with no clear D. Germline-derived CDR1 and CDR2 are SGHAT and FQNNGV. The CDR3 runs 16 residues. Trimming left V 4 bases short and J 0 bases short, with 12 bases between. The CDR3 spells CASSYKDGANTGELFF. The CDR3 coding sequence is TGTGCCAGCAGCTACAAGGACGGCGCGAACACCGGGGAGCTGTTTTTT.

The gene calls are TRBV4-1 and TRBJ2-2; D uncertain. V was pared by 1 base and J by 2 bases, with 8 bases between. In germline, CDR1 is MGHRA, CDR2 YSYEKL. The CDR3 length is 15 residues. This CDR3 is CASSQVSGNTGELFF. CDR3 nucleotide sequence: TGCGCCAGCAGCCAAGTATCCGGTAACACCGGGGAGCTGTTTTTT.

The chain carries TRBV12-3 or TRBV12-4 and TRBJ2-2; D not certain. This CDR3 spans 15 amino acids. Trimming removed 5 bases from V and 4 bases from J, with 14 bases in between. The CDR3 DNA sequence: TGTGCCAGCAGTACCGCACCCTGGGGCACCGGGGAGCTGTTTTTT. Translation: CASSTAPWGTGELFF.

The rearrangement uses TRBV7-9 and TRBJ1-2; D not resolved. Germline V lookup: CDR1 SEHNR, CDR2 FQNEAQ (reference sequence). This CDR3 is 14 amino acids long. V lost 2 bases to trimming and J lost 7 bases, with 14 bases between them. CDR3 sequence: CASSLFVGAVGYTF. The CDR3 DNA reads TGTGCCAGCAGCTTATTTGTGGGTGCTGTTGGCTACACCTTC.

The chain joins TRBV20-1 to TRBJ2-3; D unresolved. Looked up from germline, CDR1 is DFQATT and CDR2 is SNEGSKA (reference sequence). Trimming took 3 bases from V and 0 from J, leaving 16 bases between them. The CDR3 length is 16 residues. The CDR3 is CSASMGLRRSTDTQYF. The CDR3 DNA reads TGCAGTGCTAGTATGGGGTTGCGGAGAAGCACAGATACGCAGTATTTT.

Details on this clonotype: Because it lacks the conserved phenylalanine or tryptophan at the end, this CDR3 is likely a read error. This chain joins TRBV20-1 and TRBJ2-5; TRBD1 agrees at 8 bases. V was pared by 6 bases and J by 2 bases, with 5 bases of the junction left unmatched. The germline gives CDR1 DFQATT, CDR2 SNEGSKA (reference sequence). The CDR3 consists of 13 residues. CDR3 bases: TGCAGTGCCCGTCGGGACAGGCAAGAGACCCAGTACTCC. Protein product: CSARRDRQETQYS.

The chain recombines TRBV28 with TRBJ1-5; 8 positions match TRBD1. Trimming removed 9 bases from V and 4 bases from J; junction bases left unmatched: 26. Germline V lookup: CDR1 MDHEN, CDR2 SYDVKM. The CDR3 spans 20 residues. CDR3 bases: TGTGCCAGGGGCCCCGGGCTTACAGGGGGACGACGGATTGGGAATCAGCCCCAGCATTTT. This codes for CARGPGLTGGRRIGNQPQHF.